This passage covers 22 T cell receptor beta chains from one sample sequenced in a study of blood T cell repertoires in COVID-19. TCRdb's copy holds only in-frame clones and misses some; the assay was immunoSEQ multiplex PCR. The data hold around 84,000 clones, with 80% observed a single time. The specimen was peripheral blood. The receptors come from a woman between 35 and 50 years old with active or convalescent COVID-19.

The gene calls are TRBV7-2 and TRBJ1-1; D possibly corresponds to TRBD1 (5 bases). This CDR3 has 15 residues. V lost 6 bases to trimming and J lost 5 bases, with 19 bases between them. The germline CDR1 and CDR2 sequences are SGHTA and FQGNSA. CDR3 residues: CASRSLMGGVTEAFF. Here the CDR3 DNA reads TGTGCCAGCAGGTCCCTAATGGGGGGGGTGACTGAAGCTTTCTTT.

Only a few counts were recorded for this clone. The rearrangement links TRBV27 to TRBJ2-1; possible D gene TRBD1, 6 bases. Per the germline V gene, CDR1 is MNHEY and CDR2 is SMNVEV (reference sequence). The CDR3 is made up of 15 amino acids. V was cut by 3 bases and J by 0 bases, with 9 bases left in between. Written as DNA, the CDR3 is TGTGCCAGCAGTTTGGGACATATCTCCTACAATGAGCAGTTCTTC. It encodes CASSLGHISYNEQFF.

The gene calls are TRBV25-1 and TRBJ1-4; 10 positions agree with TRBD1. The CDR3 sequence is 15 residues long. V was clipped by 4 bases and J by 6 bases; unmatched bases: 5. Germline V gives CDR1 MGHDK, CDR2 SYGVNS. This chain's CDR3 is CASSAYGTGDEKLFF. The CDR3 nucleotides read TGTGCCAGCAGTGCCTACGGGACAGGGGATGAAAAACTGTTTTTT. Using reference TRBV25-1 and TRBJ1-4 for the parts outside the CDR3, the full variable domain is EADIYQTPRYLVIGTGKKITLECSQTMGHDKMYWYQQDPGMELHLIHYSYGVNSTEKGDLSSESTVSRIRTEHFPLTLESARPSHTSQYLCASSAYGTGDEKLFFGSGTQLSVL.

This clone was counted between two and nine times. The chain employs TRBV7-2 and TRBJ1-1; D remains unclear. The V gene lost 8 bases and the J gene lost 6 bases, with 22 bases spanning the gap. Germline loops: CDR1 SGHTA, CDR2 FQGNSA. The CDR3 length is 15 residues. CDR3 in amino acids: CASARPRAGEPEAFF. The DNA for the CDR3 is TGTGCCAGCGCACGCCCCAGAGCCGGGGAGCCTGAAGCTTTCTTT.

This chain links TRBV7-2 with TRBJ2-1; TRBD2 is a possible D gene (6 bases). Trimming removed 1 base from V and 14 bases from J, with 15 bases in between. This CDR3 has 13 residues. Germline V gene data show CDR1 as SGHTA and CDR2 as FQGNSA. The CDR3 loop reads CASSLEASASEFF. In DNA form, the CDR3 reads TGTGCCAGCAGCTTAGAGGCTAGCGCTTCGGAGTTCTTC.

The rearrangement uses TRBV5-1 and TRBJ1-1, with TRBD1 identical over 7 bases. The germline CDR1 and CDR2 sequences are SGHRS and YFSETQ. The CDR3 totals 16 residues. The junction had 6 bases not matched to a gene; V was cut back by 0 bases and J by 1 base. DNA for the CDR3: TGCGCCAGCAGCTTGGAGGGCAGGGGGAGGAACACTGAAGCTTTCTTT. This sequence encodes CASSLEGRGRNTEAFF. Variable domain in full (rest from reference TRBV5-1 and TRBJ1-1): KAGVTQTPRYLIKTRGQQVTLSCSPISGHRSVSWYQQTPGQGLQFLFEYFSETQRNKGNFPGRFSGRQFSNSRSEMNVSTLELGDSALYLCASSLEGRGRNTEAFFGQGTRLTVV.

The gene calls are TRBV6-5 and TRBJ1-6; D not resolved. This CDR3 region has 13 residues. V lost 2 bases to trimming and J lost 14 bases, with 13 bases between them. CDR1 is MNHEY and CDR2 is SVGAGI in the germline V gene. DNA for the CDR3: TGTGCCAGCAGTTACCCGACACCGCGAGCCCTCCACTTT. Translation gives CASSYPTPRALHF.

The chain uses TRBV4-3 and TRBJ2-5; 8 bases agree with TRBD2. V was pared by 2 bases and J by 7 bases, with 12 bases of the junction left unmatched. Germline V gene data show CDR1 as LGHNA and CDR2 as YSLEER. This CDR3 is built from 16 residues. As DNA, the CDR3 is TGCGCCAGCAGCCAACCACAGCGGGGGAAAAGGGTGACCCAGTACTTC. Translating gives CASSQPQRGKRVTQYF.

V usage is TRBV11-1 and J usage is TRBJ2-2; D is uncertain. Trimming left V 1 base short and J 6 bases short, with 6 bases between. CDR1 SGHAT and CDR2 FQDESV come from the germline V gene (reference sequence). This CDR3 is built from 13 residues. The DNA for the CDR3 is TGTGCCAGCAGCTTAGGGCTTGCCGGGGAGCTGTTTTTT. It translates to CASSLGLAGELFF. Together with reference TRBV11-1 and TRBJ2-2, the CDR3 gives the full variable domain: EAEVAQSPRYKITEKSQAVAFWCDPISGHATLYWYRQILGQGPELLVQFQDESVVDDSQLPKDRFSAERLKGVDSTLKIQPAELGDSAMYLCASSLGLAGELFFGEGSRLTVL.

V usage is TRBV19 and J usage is TRBJ2-1, with 9 nucleotides matching TRBD2. CDR3 size: 18 residues. The germline V gene encodes CDR1 LNHDA and CDR2 SQIVND (reference sequence). Trimming cost V 4 bases and J 4 bases; bases outside gene matches: 14. The CDR3 DNA reads TGTGCCAGTAGTAGGATTAGCGGGGGATTCTCTCTTTACAATGAGCAGTTCTTC. Protein: CASSRISGGFSLYNEQFF.

J is TRBJ1-2 and V is TRBV4-3, with a weak D call TRBD1 (6 bases). Trimming shortened V by 0 bases and J by 7 bases, and 15 bases separated the two germline ends. CDR1 and CDR2 from the germline V gene are LGHNA and YSLEER. The CDR3 consists of 15 residues. CDR3 loop: CASSQEVVTGFGYTF. CDR3 nucleotides: TGCGCCAGCAGCCAAGAAGTAGTTACAGGGTTTGGCTACACCTTC.

V usage is TRBV6-5 and J usage is TRBJ2-2; D remains unclear. V lost 4 bases and J 5 bases, leaving 8 bases between the germline ends. This CDR3 has 13 amino acids. CDR1 MNHEY and CDR2 SVGAGI come from the germline V gene. The CDR3: CASSWASTGELFF. CDR3 DNA sequence: TGTGCCAGCAGTTGGGCCAGTACCGGGGAGCTGTTTTTT.

The gene calls are TRBV29-1 and TRBJ2-7, with 8 bases identical to TRBD1. Unmatched junction bases numbered 9, after V lost 5 bases and J lost 6 bases. The germline CDR1 and CDR2 sequences are SQVTM and ANQGSEA. This CDR3 has 13 residues. The CDR3 region is CSVRQGLGREQYF. The DNA of the CDR3 is TGCAGCGTTAGACAGGGGTTAGGGCGCGAGCAGTACTTC.

This clone was detected a few times. The chain recombines TRBV5-1 with TRBJ1-1; D remains ambiguous. The germline gives CDR1 SGHRS, CDR2 YFSETQ. The V end lost 1 base, the J end lost 8 bases, and 15 bases lay between the germline ends. This CDR3 contains 14 residues. In DNA form, the CDR3 reads TGCGCCAGCAGCTTGACCGGGGTCCGGCCCGAAGCTTTCTTT. Protein: CASSLTGVRPEAFF.

The gene calls are TRBV5-1 and TRBJ2-3; TRBD1 might be the D (6 bases). Trimming stripped 4 bases from V and 4 bases from J, with 19 bases between. This CDR3 is 16 amino acids long. Per the germline V gene, CDR1 is SGHRS and CDR2 is YFSETQ. CDR3 in amino acids: CASSPTDRLVSDTQYF. The CDR3 DNA is TGCGCCAGCAGCCCTACCGACAGGTTGGTTTCAGATACGCAGTATTTT.

The chain links TRBV7-2 to TRBJ2-1; 7 nucleotides agree with TRBD2. The CDR3 runs 15 residues. Unmatched junction bases numbered 5, after V lost 0 bases and J lost 6 bases. CDR1 is SGHTA and CDR2 is FQGNSA in the germline V gene. The CDR3: CASSLAPLARNEQFF. For the CDR3, the DNA is TGTGCCAGCAGCTTAGCGCCACTAGCGCGCAATGAGCAGTTCTTC.

The chain combines TRBV25-1 with TRBJ1-2; 7 bases are a match to TRBD1. Germline-derived CDR1 and CDR2 are MGHDK and SYGVNS. After removal of 2 bases from V and 8 bases from J, the junction contained 8 bases not matched to a gene. This CDR3 comprises 14 residues. CDR3 sequence reads: CASSELTGEYGYTF. In DNA, the CDR3 is TGTGCCAGCAGTGAACTAACAGGGGAGTACGGCTACACCTTC.

This sequence joins TRBV6-5 and TRBJ1-1; 7 bases agree with TRBD1. Germline lookup yields CDR1 MNHEY and CDR2 SVGAGI. The CDR3 consists of 13 residues. Trimming cost V 6 bases and J 5 bases; bases outside gene matches: 6. CDR3 coding DNA: TGTGCCAGCAGAAGCGACAGGGAGACTGAAGCTTTCTTT. This gives the protein CASRSDRETEAFF.

The chain employs TRBV28 and TRBJ1-5; D uncertain. V was clipped by 4 bases and J by 4 bases, with 5 bases between them. Germline lookup yields CDR1 MDHEN and CDR2 SYDVKM. The CDR3 runs 12 residues. CDR3 amino acids: CASSSGNQPQHF. The CDR3 bases are TGTGCCAGCAGTTCGGGAAATCAGCCCCAGCATTTT. The variable domain in full, completed from reference TRBV28 and TRBJ1-5, reads DVKVTQSSRYLVKRTGEKVFLECVQDMDHENMFWYRQDPGLGLRLIYFSYDVKMKEKGDIPEGYSVSREKKERFSLILESASTNQTSMYLCASSSGNQPQHFGDGTRLSIL.

J is TRBJ2-1 and V is TRBV27; D is uncertain. The CDR3 totals 13 residues. Germline V lookup: CDR1 MNHEY, CDR2 SMNVEV (reference sequence). V was cut by 2 bases and J by 6 bases, with 8 bases left in between. The CDR3 DNA reads TGTGCCAGCAGTTTAACCCGGTTCAATGAGCAGTTCTTC. Protein: CASSLTRFNEQFF.

The chain couples TRBV11-3 to TRBJ2-5; D remains ambiguous. The CDR3 has 13 amino acids. CDR1 and CDR2 from the germline V gene are SGHNT and YENEEA. Trimming shortened V by 2 bases and J by 3 bases, and 7 bases separated the two germline ends. In nucleotides, the CDR3 is TGTGCCAGCAGCTTACCAGGTGAAGAGACCCAGTACTTC. Protein product: CASSLPGEETQYF.

The J gene is TRBJ2-7, the V gene TRBV27; 7 bases align to TRBD2. The CDR3 consists of 17 residues. Germline V gene data show CDR1 as MNHEY and CDR2 as SMNVEV (reference sequence). Trimming took 1 base from V and 1 from J; bases not matched to a gene: 10. Written as DNA, the CDR3 is TGTGCCAGCAGTTTATTCGGGGGAGGGCTCACGTCCTACGAGCAGTACTTC. It specifies CASSLFGGGLTSYEQYF.